This T cell receptor beta chain was sequenced for a study of OX40 agonist ivuxolimab in advanced cancers. General study findings and limits: Some patients who did not respond also had low normalized T-cell clonal expansion.

This CDR3 is built from 14 residues. Germline loops: CDR1 SGHAT, CDR2 FQNNGV. Trimming took 4 bases from V and 5 from J, leaving 12 bases between them. About this clone: Its antigen is as yet unknown.

This table comes from immunoSEQ multiplex PCR, and its TCRdb copy is limited to in-frame clones, with some not included. The sample consists of under 150,000 clones, 85% to 95% of them appearing once. The clonotype originates from an adult with an advanced solid tumor such as melanoma, head and neck, liver or kidney cancer. The V and J genes are TRBV11-2 and TRBJ2-4; the D gene could be TRBD1 or TRBD2 (5 bases each). The material was CD4+ or CD8+ T cells sorted from blood, obtained in a trial of the OX40 agonist ivuxolimab. The CDR3 DNA is TGTGCCAGCAGCTCATACGAGGGACAAAACATTCAGTACTTC. Protein sequence: CASSSYEGQNIQYF.